A selection of T cell receptor beta chains follows, all from one sample in a study of radiotherapy plus CTLA-4 blockade in lung cancer. Measured with immunoSEQ multiplex PCR; TCRdb has only the in-frame clones, and not every one. Of approximately 99,000 clones in the sample, about 90% were seen once. The material sequenced was peripheral blood, taken from a patient treated with radiotherapy plus ipilimumab. The receptor set was obtained from a human donor with non-small cell lung cancer that progressed on radiotherapy plus ipilimumab. The CDR3 runs from the conserved cysteine through the conserved F or W. Each record gives: CDR3 protein, CDR3 DNA, clone size, D gene, J gene, V gene. D genes are given only for firm matches. For some rows the clone size is stated as once, few or many, or as a class when expanded; others skip it.

CDR3aa: CASSVQETQYF
CDR3nt: TGTGCCAGCAGTGTTCAAGAGACCCAGTACTTC
abundance: NA
d_gene: NA
j_gene: TRBJ2-5
v_gene: TRBV2

CDR3aa: CASRPGQGQGELFF
CDR3nt: TGTGCCAGCAGACCGGGACAGGGGCAGGGGGAGCTGTTTTTT
abundance: NA
d_gene: TRBD1
j_gene: TRBJ2-2
v_gene: TRBV6-6

CDR3aa: CASSLQGTNYEQYF
CDR3nt: TGTGCCAGCAGTTTACAGGGAACTAACTACGAGCAGTACTTC
abundance: NA
d_gene: NA
j_gene: TRBJ2-7
v_gene: TRBV28

CDR3aa: CASSYGYSGGELFF
CDR3nt: TGTGCCAGCAGTTACGGATATTCCGGCGGGGAGCTGTTTTTT
abundance: NA
d_gene: NA
j_gene: TRBJ2-2
v_gene: TRBV6-5

CDR3aa: CASSGSMSNEQFF
CDR3nt: TGTGCCAGCAGTGGATCAATGAGCAATGAGCAGTTCTTC
abundance: NA
d_gene: NA
j_gene: TRBJ2-1
v_gene: TRBV6-1

CDR3aa: CASSEGRGITDTQYF
CDR3nt: TGTGCCAGCAGCGAAGGCAGGGGGATCACAGATACGCAGTATTTT
abundance: NA
d_gene: TRBD1
j_gene: TRBJ2-3
v_gene: TRBV9

CDR3aa: CASSLPPSYEQYF
CDR3nt: TGTGCCAGCAGCCTGCCCCCCTCCTACGAGCAGTACTTC
abundance: NA
d_gene: NA
j_gene: TRBJ2-7
v_gene: TRBV6-6

CDR3aa: CASGSTGAPANGYTF
CDR3nt: TGTGCTAGTGGCTCCACAGGGGCCCCAGCAAATGGCTACACCTTC
abundance: few
d_gene: TRBD1
j_gene: TRBJ1-2
v_gene: TRBV12-5

CDR3aa: CASSPTGGVSYGYTF
CDR3nt: TGTGCCAGCAGCCCAACAGGGGGCGTTTCCTATGGCTACACCTTC
abundance: NA
d_gene: TRBD1
j_gene: TRBJ1-2
v_gene: TRBV9

CDR3aa: CAWSVRQRNTGELFF
CDR3nt: TGTGCCTGGAGTGTACGGCAGAGAAACACCGGGGAGCTGTTTTTT
abundance: NA
d_gene: NA
j_gene: TRBJ2-2
v_gene: TRBV30

CDR3aa: CASSEIVNREGNQPQHF
CDR3nt: TGTGCCAGCAGTGAAATCGTGAACAGGGAAGGCAATCAGCCCCAGCATTTT
abundance: NA
d_gene: NA
j_gene: TRBJ1-5
v_gene: TRBV6-1

CDR3aa: CASSFGQGGGNTIYF
CDR3nt: TGTGCCAGCAGCTTTGGCCAGGGTGGGGGAAACACCATATATTTT
abundance: NA
d_gene: NA
j_gene: TRBJ1-3
v_gene: TRBV7-9

CDR3aa: CASRGWLGRQFF
CDR3nt: TGTGCCAGCAGGGGCTGGTTGGGGCGACAGTTCTTC
abundance: NA
d_gene: NA
j_gene: TRBJ2-1
v_gene: TRBV6-1

CDR3aa: CASTPSGDSGNEKLFF
CDR3nt: TGCGCCAGCACCCCCTCGGGGGACAGCGGTAATGAAAAACTGTTTTTT
abundance: NA
d_gene: TRBD1
j_gene: TRBJ1-4
v_gene: TRBV4-1

CDR3aa: CASYDGANVLTF
CDR3nt: TGCGCCAGCTATGATGGGGCCAACGTCCTGACTTTC
abundance: once
d_gene: NA
j_gene: TRBJ2-6
v_gene: TRBV5-1

CDR3aa: CASSLRGQFGNTIYF
CDR3nt: TGTGCCAGCAGCTTACGGGGGCAGTTTGGAAACACCATATATTTT
abundance: NA
d_gene: NA
j_gene: TRBJ1-3
v_gene: TRBV13

CDR3aa: CASSIGERGEQFF
CDR3nt: TGTGCCAGTAGTATAGGAGAGCGTGGTGAGCAGTTCTTC
abundance: few
d_gene: NA
j_gene: TRBJ2-1
v_gene: TRBV19